This TCR beta chain was recovered during a study of blood T cells in healthy people across ages. Findings and limits, study-wide: Estimated diversity across one million T cells was deemed an underestimate. It was not possible, with unsorted PBMCs, to conclusively compare naive and antigen-experienced cells.

The use of a sample-barcoded 5' primer and a J-beta primer mix characterized a second PCR of roughly 6 to 12 cycles. Tags on each cDNA molecule came from a template-switch adaptor with 12 random nucleotides. In TCRdb, the 5' RACE reads were re-called with MiXCR into one record per CDR3 protein. The sample consists of around 650,000 distinct CDR3 sequences, about 30% of them appearing once. Germline lookup yields CDR1 DFQATT and CDR2 SNEGSKA (reference sequence). V trimming: 6 bases; J trimming: 5 bases; junction bases outside the gene matches: 7. There are 14 residues in the CDR3. This clonotype has a count of ten or more. Its antigen is currently unknown.

The chain joins TRBV20-1 to TRBJ2-3, with 11 bases identical to TRBD2. The clonotype originates from an elderly woman in good health. Source material: blood. DNA of the CDR3: TGCAGTGCGCCCGGGACTAGCGGACGAGATACGCAGTATTTT. Its translation: CSAPGTSGRDTQYF.